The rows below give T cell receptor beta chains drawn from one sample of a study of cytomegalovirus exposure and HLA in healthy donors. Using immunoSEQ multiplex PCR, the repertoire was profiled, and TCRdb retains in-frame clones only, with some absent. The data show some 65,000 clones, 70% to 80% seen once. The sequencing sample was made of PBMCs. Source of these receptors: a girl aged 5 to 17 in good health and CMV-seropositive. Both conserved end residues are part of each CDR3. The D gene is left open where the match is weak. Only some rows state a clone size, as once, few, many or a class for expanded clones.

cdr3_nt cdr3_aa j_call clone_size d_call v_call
TGTGCCAGTAGTCCCCGACAGGCCATTGAAGCTTTCTTT CASSPRQAIEAFF TRBJ1-1 once NA TRBV19
TGCAGCGTGCTCGGGGTACAAGAGACCCAGTACTTC CSVLGVQETQYF TRBJ2-5 NA NA TRBV29-1
TGTGCCAGCAGTTTTAAGGGAGCTCCGAACACTGAAGCTTTCTTT CASSFKGAPNTEAFF TRBJ1-1 NA NA TRBV28
TGTGCCAGCAGATACCTAGCGGGGGGCATGAACGAGCAGTACTTC CASRYLAGGMNEQYF TRBJ2-7 NA TRBD2 TRBV7-2
TGTGCCAGCAGCCCGGGTCCCTCGAGGGAGACCCAGTACTTC CASSPGPSRETQYF TRBJ2-5 NA NA TRBV5-4
TGCAGCGTTGAAGGAGGGCGGGGGACCCAGTACTTC CSVEGGRGTQYF TRBJ2-5 NA NA TRBV29-1
TGTGCCTGGAGTGTGGGAGGGGCCGAGCAGTACTTC CAWSVGGAEQYF TRBJ2-7 NA TRBD2 TRBV30
TGTGCCAGCGGGGGTTGGGAGGGGGAGCAGTTCTTC CASGGWEGEQFF TRBJ2-1 once TRBD2 TRBV6-5
TGTGCCAGCAGTTATACAGTCAGGGGCCCCTACGAGCAGTACTTC CASSYTVRGPYEQYF TRBJ2-7 NA NA TRBV6-6
TGTGCCAGCAGTCCAATCCCCAGGGGATCAGGGCGGGGGGGCCCCGATGAGCAGTTCTTC CASSPIPRGSGRGGPDEQFF TRBJ2-1 once TRBD2 TRBV27
TGCAGCGTTGAACAGGGGGACCGATACGAGCAGTACTTC CSVEQGDRYEQYF TRBJ2-7 NA TRBD1 TRBV29-1
TGCGCCAGCATGGGACAGGCCTACAATGAGCAGTTCTTC CASMGQAYNEQFF TRBJ2-1 once TRBD1 TRBV5-1
TGTGCCAGCAGTGAATCTCGTAATTCACCCCTCCACTTT CASSESRNSPLHF TRBJ1-6 once NA TRBV25-1
TGCGCCAGCCGGGTCTCTGGGGCCAACGTCCTGACTTTC CASRVSGANVLTF TRBJ2-6 few NA TRBV5-1
TGTGCCATCAGGGCCGGGACTCCCGGGATCCATGAGCAGTTCTTC CAIRAGTPGIHEQFF TRBJ2-1 NA NA TRBV10-3
TGTGCCAGCAGCCCGACCCGGGCAGTCTTCGGGGTCTATAGCAATCAGCCCCAGCATTTT CASSPTRAVFGVYSNQPQHF TRBJ1-5 NA NA TRBV27
TGCGCCAGCAGCTCAGACAGGGCGGGAAACACCATATATTTT CASSSDRAGNTIYF TRBJ1-3 NA TRBD1 TRBV5-1
TGTGCCACCAGCTTCGGAAGACAGGGAGCGTTCAATGAGCAGTTCTTC CATSFGRQGAFNEQFF TRBJ2-1 few TRBD1 TRBV15
TGTGCCAGCAGTGTGATTAGCAGTAGCACAGATACGCAGTATTTT CASSVISSSTDTQYF TRBJ2-3 few NA TRBV2
TGCGCCAGCAGCGATTCGGGGACCGGGGAGCTGTTTTTT CASSDSGTGELFF TRBJ2-2 NA NA TRBV5-1
TGTGCCAGCAGTTACTCGATAGTACAGGGGGACAATGAGCAGTTCTTC CASSYSIVQGDNEQFF TRBJ2-1 few TRBD1 TRBV6-6
TGTGCCAGCAGCTCCCTCGGTAACGTTCGCTACGAGCAGTACTTC CASSSLGNVRYEQYF TRBJ2-7 NA NA TRBV7-9
TGTGCCAGCAGCCTAGGAAGGGGCTGGACTGAAGCTTTCTTT CASSLGRGWTEAFF TRBJ1-1 NA NA TRBV5-6
TGTGCCAGCAGTGACTCTAGCGGGGGGACAGATACGCAGTATTTT CASSDSSGGTDTQYF TRBJ2-3 NA TRBD2 TRBV6-4
TGTGCCAGCAGGCCCCTTCTGGGGCCCTATGGCTACACCTTC CASRPLLGPYGYTF TRBJ1-2 few NA TRBV6-5
TGTGCCAGCAGTGAAGCAGGAGGGAGGGGAGAGACCCAGTACTTC CASSEAGGRGETQYF TRBJ2-5 NA TRBD2 TRBV6-1
TGTGCCTGGAGTTCGGGCCCTGAGGGGCAGTTCTTC CAWSSGPEGQFF TRBJ2-1 NA NA TRBV30
TGCGCCAGCACCCCGGGGTGGAGCGGACGTCGCACAGATACGCAGTATTTT CASTPGWSGRRTDTQYF TRBJ2-3 NA NA TRBV5-1
TGTGCCAGCACCCTAAGCTTTTTTACGGGAGGTGAGCAGTTCTTC CASTLSFFTGGEQFF TRBJ2-1 NA TRBD2 TRBV6-5
TGTGCCCGGACCGCGGGACAGGGCTTCGAGACCCAGTACTTC CARTAGQGFETQYF TRBJ2-5 NA TRBD1 TRBV30
TGTGCCAGCAGCTCGCAGGGTTACGATCAGCCCCAGCATTTT CASSSQGYDQPQHF TRBJ1-5 NA NA TRBV7-8
TGTGCCAGCAGTGAAGGCGGGCCCCAGCATTTT CASSEGGPQHF TRBJ1-5 NA NA TRBV2